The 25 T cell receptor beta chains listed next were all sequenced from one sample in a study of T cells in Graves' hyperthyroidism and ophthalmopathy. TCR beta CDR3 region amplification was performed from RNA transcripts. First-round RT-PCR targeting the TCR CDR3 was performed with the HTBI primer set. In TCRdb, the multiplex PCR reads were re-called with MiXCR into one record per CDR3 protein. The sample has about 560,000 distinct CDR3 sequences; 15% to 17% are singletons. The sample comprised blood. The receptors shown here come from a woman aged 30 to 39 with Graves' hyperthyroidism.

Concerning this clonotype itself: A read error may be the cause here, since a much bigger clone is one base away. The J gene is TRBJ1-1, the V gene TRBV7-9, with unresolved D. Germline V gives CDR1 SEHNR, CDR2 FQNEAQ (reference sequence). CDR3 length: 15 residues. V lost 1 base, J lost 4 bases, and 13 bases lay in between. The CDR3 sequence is CASSLEDPLPTEAFF. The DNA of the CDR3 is TGTGCCAGCAGCTTAGAGGACCCTCTACCCACTGAAGCTTTCTTT.

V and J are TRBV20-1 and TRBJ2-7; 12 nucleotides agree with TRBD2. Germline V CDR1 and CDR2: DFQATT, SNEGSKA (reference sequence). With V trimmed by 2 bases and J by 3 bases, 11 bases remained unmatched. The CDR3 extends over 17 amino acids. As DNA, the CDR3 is TGCAGTGCTAGACCGACTAGCGGGAGAGCAATAGGCTACGAGCAGTACTTC. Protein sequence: CSARPTSGRAIGYEQYF.

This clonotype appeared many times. Written as DNA, the CDR3 is TGTGCCAGCGCTCTAGCAGATACGCAGTATTTT. Its protein is CASALADTQYF. V usage is TRBV2 and J usage is TRBJ2-3; D not resolved. V lost 8 bases to trimming and J lost 4 bases, with 7 bases between them. Germline V CDR1 and CDR2: SNHLY, FYNNEI. The length of the CDR3 is 11 residues. Full variable domain (remainder filled in from reference TRBV2 and TRBJ2-3): EPEVTQTPSHQVTQMGQEVILRCVPISNHLYFYWYRQILGQKVEFLVSFYNNEISEKSEIFDDQFSVERPDGSNFTLKIRSTKLEDSAMYFCASALADTQYFGPGTRLTVL.

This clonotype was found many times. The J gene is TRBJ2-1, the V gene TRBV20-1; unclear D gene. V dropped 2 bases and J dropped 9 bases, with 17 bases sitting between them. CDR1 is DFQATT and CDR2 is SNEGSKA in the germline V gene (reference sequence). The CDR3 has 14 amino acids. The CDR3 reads CSARPLSKAFEQFF. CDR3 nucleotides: TGCAGTGCTAGACCTCTTTCAAAAGCTTTTGAGCAGTTCTTC.

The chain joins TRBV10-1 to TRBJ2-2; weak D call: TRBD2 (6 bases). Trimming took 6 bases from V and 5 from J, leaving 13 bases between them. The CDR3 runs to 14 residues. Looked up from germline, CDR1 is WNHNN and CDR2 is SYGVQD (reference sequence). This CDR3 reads CASSARLVTGELFF. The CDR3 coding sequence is TGCGCCAGCAGCGCTAGACTAGTAACCGGGGAGCTGTTTTTT.

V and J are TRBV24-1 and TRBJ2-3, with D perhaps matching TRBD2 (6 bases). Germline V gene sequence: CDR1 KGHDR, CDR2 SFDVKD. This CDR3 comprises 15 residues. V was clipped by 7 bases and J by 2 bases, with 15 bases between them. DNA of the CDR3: TGTGCCACCAGCTCGGCGGAGGGGATCACAGATACGCAGTATTTT. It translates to CATSSAEGITDTQYF.

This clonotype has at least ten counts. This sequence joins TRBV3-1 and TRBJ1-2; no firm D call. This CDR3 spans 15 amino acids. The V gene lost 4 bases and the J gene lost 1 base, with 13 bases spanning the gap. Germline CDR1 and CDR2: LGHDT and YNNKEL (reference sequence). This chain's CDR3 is CASSPTTGGNYGYTF. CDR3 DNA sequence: TGTGCCAGCAGCCCGACCACCGGCGGTAACTATGGCTACACCTTC. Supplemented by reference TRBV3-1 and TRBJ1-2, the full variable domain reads DTAVSQTPKYLVTQMGNDKSIKCEQNLGHDTMYWYKQDSKKFLKIMFSYNNKELIINETVPNRFSPKSPDKAHLNLHINSLELGDSAVYFCASSPTTGGNYGYTFGSGTRLTVV.

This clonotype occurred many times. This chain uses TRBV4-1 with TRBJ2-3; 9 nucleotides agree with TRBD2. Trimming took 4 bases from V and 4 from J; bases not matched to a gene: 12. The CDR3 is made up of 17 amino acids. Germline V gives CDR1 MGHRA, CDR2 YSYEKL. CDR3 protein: CASSPRGLAGRPDTQYF. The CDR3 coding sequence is TGCGCCAGCAGCCCAAGGGGGCTAGCGGGGAGGCCAGATACGCAGTATTTT.

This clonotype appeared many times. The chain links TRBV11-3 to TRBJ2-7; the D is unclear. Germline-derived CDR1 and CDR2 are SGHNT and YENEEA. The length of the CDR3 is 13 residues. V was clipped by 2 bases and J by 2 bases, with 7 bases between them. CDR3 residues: CASSLTRAYEQYF. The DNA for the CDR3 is TGTGCCAGCAGCTTAACACGGGCCTACGAGCAGTACTTC.

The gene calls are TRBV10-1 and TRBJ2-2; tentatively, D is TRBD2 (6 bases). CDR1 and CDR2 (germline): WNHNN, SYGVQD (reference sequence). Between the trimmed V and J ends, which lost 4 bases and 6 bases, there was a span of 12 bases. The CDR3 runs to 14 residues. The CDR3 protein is CASSARRESGELFF. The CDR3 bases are TGCGCCAGCAGTGCAAGGCGGGAATCCGGGGAGCTGTTTTTT.

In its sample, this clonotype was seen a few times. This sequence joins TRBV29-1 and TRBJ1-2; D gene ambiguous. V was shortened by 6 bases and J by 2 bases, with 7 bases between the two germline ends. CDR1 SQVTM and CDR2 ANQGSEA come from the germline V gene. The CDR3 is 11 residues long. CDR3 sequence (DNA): TGCAGCGTGCCCTGGAACTATGGCTACACCTTC. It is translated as CSVPWNYGYTF.

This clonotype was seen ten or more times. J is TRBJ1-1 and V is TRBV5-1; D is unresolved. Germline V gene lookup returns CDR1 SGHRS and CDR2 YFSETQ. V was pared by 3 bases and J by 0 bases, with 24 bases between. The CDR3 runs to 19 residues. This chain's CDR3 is CASSSIILRRRRMNTEAFF. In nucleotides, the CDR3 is TGCGCCAGCAGCTCCATTATCCTCCGAAGAAGGCGGATGAACACTGAAGCTTTCTTT.

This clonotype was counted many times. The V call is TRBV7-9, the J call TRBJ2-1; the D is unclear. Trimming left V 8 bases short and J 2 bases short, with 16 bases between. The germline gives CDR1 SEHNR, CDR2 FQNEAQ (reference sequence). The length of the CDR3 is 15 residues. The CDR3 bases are TGTGCCAGCGGGGAAATCCTGCGCCCCTACAATGAGCAGTTCTTC. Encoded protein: CASGEILRPYNEQFF.

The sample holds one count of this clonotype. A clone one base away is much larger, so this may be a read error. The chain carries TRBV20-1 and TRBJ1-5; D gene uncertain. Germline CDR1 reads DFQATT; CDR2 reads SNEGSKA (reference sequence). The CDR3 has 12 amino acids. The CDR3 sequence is CSARLSNQSQHF. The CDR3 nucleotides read TGCAGTGCTAGACTTAGCAATCAGTCCCAGCATTTT.

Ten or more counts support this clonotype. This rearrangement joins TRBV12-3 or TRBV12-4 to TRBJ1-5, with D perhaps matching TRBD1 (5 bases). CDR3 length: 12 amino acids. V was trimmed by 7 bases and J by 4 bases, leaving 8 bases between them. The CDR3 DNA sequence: TGTGCCAGCAATGGGGGTAATCAGCCCCAGCATTTT. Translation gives CASNGGNQPQHF.

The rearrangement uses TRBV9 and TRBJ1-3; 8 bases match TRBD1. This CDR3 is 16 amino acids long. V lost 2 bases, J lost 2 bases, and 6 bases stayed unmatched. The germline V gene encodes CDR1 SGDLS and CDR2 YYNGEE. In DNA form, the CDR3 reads TGTGCCAGCAGCGTTGGACAGGGTGAAACTGGAAACACCATATATTTT. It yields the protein CASSVGQGETGNTIYF. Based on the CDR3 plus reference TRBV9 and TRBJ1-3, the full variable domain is DSGVTQTPKHLITATGQRVTLRCSPRSGDLSVYWYQQSLDQGLQFLIQYYNGEERAKGNILERFSAQQFPDLHSELNLSSLELGDSALYFCASSVGQGETGNTIYFGEGSWLTVV.

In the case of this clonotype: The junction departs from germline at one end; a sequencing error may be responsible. The CDR3: CASSYLRGSSSYEQYF. CDR3 nucleotides: TGTGCCAGCAGTTACCTCAGAGGCTCCAGCTCCTACGAACAGTACTTC. The chain couples TRBV6-6 to TRBJ2-7; D is uncertain. This CDR3 is 16 amino acids long. Per the germline V gene, CDR1 is MNHNY and CDR2 is SVGAGI (reference sequence).

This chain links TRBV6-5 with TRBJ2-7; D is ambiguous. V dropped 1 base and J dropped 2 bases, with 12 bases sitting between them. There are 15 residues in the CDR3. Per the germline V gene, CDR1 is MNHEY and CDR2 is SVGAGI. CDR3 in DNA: TGTGCCAGCAGTTACTACCCGGGCAAGGCCTACGAGCAGTACTTC. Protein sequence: CASSYYPGKAYEQYF.

CDR3 in amino acids: CASRSTRVYSADTQYF. The CDR3 coding sequence is TGTGCCAGCAGGTCGACTAGGGTGTATAGCGCAGATACGCAGTATTTT. The chain uses TRBV28 and TRBJ2-3, with a tentative D call TRBD2 (6 bases). CDR1 and CDR2 from the germline V gene are MDHEN and SYDVKM. The V end lost 6 bases, the J end lost 4 bases, and 20 bases lay between the germline ends. The CDR3 length is 16 residues.

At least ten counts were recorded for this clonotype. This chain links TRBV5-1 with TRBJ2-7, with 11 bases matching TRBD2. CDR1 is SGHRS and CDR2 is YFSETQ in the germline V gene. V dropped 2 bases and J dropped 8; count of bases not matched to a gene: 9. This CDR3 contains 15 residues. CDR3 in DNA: TGCGCCAGCAGCTTCCGTAGCGGGAGGGCTGCTCAGCAGTACTTC. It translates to CASSFRSGRAAQQYF.

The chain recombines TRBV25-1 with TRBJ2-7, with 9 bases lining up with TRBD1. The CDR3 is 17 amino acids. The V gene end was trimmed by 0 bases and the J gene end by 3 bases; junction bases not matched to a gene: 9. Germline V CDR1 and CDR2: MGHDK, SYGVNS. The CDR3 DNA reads TGTGCCAGCAGTGAATATTTGGGGACAGGGAGCATCTACGAGCAGTACTTC. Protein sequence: CASSEYLGTGSIYEQYF.

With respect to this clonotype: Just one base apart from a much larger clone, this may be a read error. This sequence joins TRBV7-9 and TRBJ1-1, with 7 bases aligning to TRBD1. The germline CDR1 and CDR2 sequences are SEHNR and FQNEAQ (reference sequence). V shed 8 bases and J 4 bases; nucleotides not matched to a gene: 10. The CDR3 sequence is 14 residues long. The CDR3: CASGQTGKGTEAFF. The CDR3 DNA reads TGTGCCAGCGGCCAGACAGGGAAGGGCACTGAAGCTTTCTTT.

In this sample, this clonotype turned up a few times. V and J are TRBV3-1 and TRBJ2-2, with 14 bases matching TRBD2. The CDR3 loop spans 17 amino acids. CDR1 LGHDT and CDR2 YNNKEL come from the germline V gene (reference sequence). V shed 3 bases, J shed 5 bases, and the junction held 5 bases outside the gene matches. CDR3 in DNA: TGTGCCAGCAGCCACGGGACTAGCGGGAGTGGTACCGGGGAGCTGTTTTTT. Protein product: CASSHGTSGSGTGELFF.

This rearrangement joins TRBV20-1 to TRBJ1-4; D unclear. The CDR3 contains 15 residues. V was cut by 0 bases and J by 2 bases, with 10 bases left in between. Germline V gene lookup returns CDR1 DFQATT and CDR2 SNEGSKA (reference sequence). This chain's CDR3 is CSARDPAGTNEKLFF. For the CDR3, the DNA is TGCAGTGCTAGAGACCCCGCGGGGACTAATGAAAAACTGTTTTTT.

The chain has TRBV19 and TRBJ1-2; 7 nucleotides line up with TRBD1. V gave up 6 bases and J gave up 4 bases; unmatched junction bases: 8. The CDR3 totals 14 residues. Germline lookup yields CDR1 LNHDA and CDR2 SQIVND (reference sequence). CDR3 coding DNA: TGTGCCAGTAGCACCACGACAGGGCCCTATGGCTACACCTTC. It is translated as CASSTTTGPYGYTF.